The 25 T cell receptor beta chains presented below share a single source sample, sequenced in a study of shared clonotypes between healthy human individuals. TCRdb's table, derived via immunoSEQ multiplex PCR, lists solely in-frame clones and lacks some. This table has a few million clones, 85% to 95% appearing once. The sequenced material came from naive CD4+ T cells from PBMCs. Sample subset: CD45RA+ positively selected. Receptors originate from a young man in good health. Some clones in this sample may be carry-over from other donors' samples.

The chain employs TRBV6-1 and TRBJ2-1; 7 bases are shared with TRBD2. The trim removed 3 bases at V and 3 bases at J, leaving 5 bases unmatched. The CDR3 is 15 amino acids. Per the germline V gene, CDR1 is MNHNS and CDR2 is SASEGT. The CDR3: CASSEGLAVYNEQFF. In DNA form, the CDR3 reads TGTGCCAGCAGTGAGGGGCTAGCGGTCTACAATGAGCAGTTCTTC.

V usage is TRBV29-1 and J usage is TRBJ1-1, with a tentative D call TRBD1 (5 bases). The CDR3 has 13 amino acids. Germline V lookup: CDR1 SQVTM, CDR2 ANQGSEA. V was clipped by 4 bases and J by 5 bases, with 14 bases between them. The chain's CDR3 is CSVGLGERTEAFF. As DNA, the CDR3 is TGCAGCGTTGGATTGGGGGAGAGGACTGAAGCTTTCTTT.

The genes are TRBV11-3 and TRBJ2-3; D gene uncertain. Germline CDR1 reads SGHNT; CDR2 reads YENEEA. V lost 1 base and J lost 2, with 7 bases in between. This CDR3 region has 14 residues. The CDR3 bases are TGTGCCAGCAGCTTAGGCTCCTACACAGATACGCAGTATTTT. Residues: CASSLGSYTDTQYF.

The CDR3 DNA reads TGTGCCAGCAAACTAGCGGAGATTTACAATGAGCAGTTCTTC. Translating gives CASKLAEIYNEQFF. The chain is built from TRBV11-2 and TRBJ2-1; 8 bases map to TRBD2. After removal of 7 bases from V and 4 bases from J, the junction contained 6 bases not matched to a gene. The CDR3 spans 14 residues. Looked up from germline, CDR1 is SGHAT and CDR2 is FQNNGV.

The chain links TRBV7-2 to TRBJ1-2; TRBD1 aligns across 8 bases. In germline, CDR1 is SGHTA, CDR2 FQGNSA. V shed 4 bases, J shed 5 bases, and the junction held 6 bases outside the gene matches. This CDR3 spans 14 amino acids. The CDR3 region has the DNA TGTGCCAGCAGCTGGGGACAGGCTATATATGGCTACACCTTC. Encoded protein: CASSWGQAIYGYTF.

This clone appeared a single time. V and J are TRBV15 and TRBJ1-2, with D uncertain. V lost 0 bases and J lost 4, with 9 bases in between. Germline-derived CDR1 and CDR2 are LNHNV and YYDKDF (reference sequence). This CDR3 has 14 residues. The CDR3 DNA follows: TGTGCCACCAGCAGAGATATACATACCTATGGCTACACCTTC. It yields the protein CATSRDIHTYGYTF.

This sequence joins TRBV4-1 and TRBJ1-1; possibly TRBD1 for D (5 bases). This CDR3 has 15 residues. V lost 0 bases to trimming and J lost 0 bases, with 8 bases between them. Germline V gene lookup returns CDR1 MGHRA and CDR2 YSYEKL. The CDR3: CASSQEGRLNTEAFF. In DNA form, the CDR3 reads TGCGCCAGCAGCCAAGAGGGACGGTTGAACACTGAAGCTTTCTTT.

This chain connects TRBV7-9 to TRBJ2-5; maybe TRBD1 (5 bases). CDR1 SEHNR and CDR2 FQNEAQ come from the germline V gene (reference sequence). Trimming shortened V by 5 bases and J by 4 bases, and 14 bases separated the two germline ends. CDR3 length: 14 amino acids. The CDR3 DNA sequence: TGTGCCAGCAGCCCAGGGTTGGTGACAGAGACCCAGTACTTC. Encoded protein: CASSPGLVTETQYF.

The chain carries TRBV2 and TRBJ2-1; D is undetermined. This CDR3 is 14 amino acids long. Trimming cost V 4 bases and J 2 bases, with 9 bases left between them. Germline CDR1 SNHLY, CDR2 FYNNEI. The CDR3 DNA follows: TGTGCCAGCAGTGGAAGGCGTGCCTACAATGAGCAGTTCTTC. It yields the protein CASSGRRAYNEQFF.

V gene TRBV7-9 combines with J gene TRBJ2-4; D gene uncertain. The CDR3 sequence is 16 residues long. V was pared by 1 base and J by 5 bases, with 15 bases between. CDR1 and CDR2 from the germline V gene are SEHNR and FQNEAQ (reference sequence). The DNA for the CDR3 is TGTGCCAGCAGCTTAGTACAGCTCGGGCTCCAAAACATTCAGTACTTC. This codes for CASSLVQLGLQNIQYF.

The V and J genes are TRBV19 and TRBJ2-1, with D perhaps TRBD1 or TRBD2 (5 bases each). CDR1 is LNHDA, CDR2 SQIVND, per germline (reference sequence). The CDR3 length is 13 residues. Trimming removed 4 bases at V and 5 bases at J, with 9 bases between. Written as DNA, the CDR3 is TGTGCCAGTAGTACGGGACCCGACAATGAGCAGTTCTTC. Its translation: CASSTGPDNEQFF.

The chain's CDR3 is CASSLELGAGTDTQYF. DNA of the CDR3: TGCGCCAGCAGCTTGGAGCTTGGGGCAGGGACAGATACGCAGTATTTT. The genes are TRBV5-1 and TRBJ2-3; maybe TRBD1 (5 bases). Trimming shortened V by 0 bases and J by 3 bases, and 14 bases separated the two germline ends. This CDR3 region has 16 residues. Germline V CDR1 and CDR2: SGHRS, YFSETQ.

The chain recombines TRBV28 with TRBJ2-7; 8 positions match TRBD2. The V gene's germline CDR1 is MDHEN and CDR2 SYDVKM. The V segment lost 5 bases and the J segment 3 bases; nucleotides outside the gene matches: 9. The CDR3 runs to 15 residues. CDR3 sequence: CASSGGRAGDYEQYF. CDR3 DNA: TGTGCCAGCAGTGGAGGGCGAGCGGGGGACTACGAGCAGTACTTC. The entire variable domain, with the rest obtained from reference TRBV28 and TRBJ2-7, is as follows: DVKVTQSSRYLVKRTGEKVFLECVQDMDHENMFWYRQDPGLGLRLIYFSYDVKMKEKGDIPEGYSVSREKKERFSLILESASTNQTSMYLCASSGGRAGDYEQYFGPGTRLTVT.

This chain connects TRBV5-1 to TRBJ2-5; a possible D gene is TRBD1 (6 bases). Germline CDR1 SGHRS, CDR2 YFSETQ. The CDR3 is 14 residues long. V was clipped by 4 bases and J by 4 bases, with 14 bases between them. The CDR3, as DNA: TGCGCCAGCAGCCAATCCAGGGGTCGAGAGACCCAGTACTTC. This codes for CASSQSRGRETQYF.

The rearrangement links TRBV28 to TRBJ1-6; the D is unclear. The CDR3 has 15 amino acids. Trimming cost V 2 bases and J 0 bases, with 5 bases left between them. Per the germline V gene, CDR1 is MDHEN and CDR2 is SYDVKM. This chain's CDR3 is CASSLTSSYNSPLHF. The CDR3 DNA follows: TGTGCCAGCAGTTTAACCAGCTCCTATAATTCACCCCTCCACTTT.

This chain connects TRBV30 to TRBJ1-2; 10 bases agree with TRBD1. The V gene end was trimmed by 3 bases and the J gene end by 5 bases; junction bases not matched to a gene: 9. Germline loops: CDR1 GTSNPN, CDR2 SVGIG (reference sequence). The CDR3 runs 15 residues. The CDR3, as DNA: TGTGCCTGGAGGAAATGGGGACAGGGGATTTATGGCTACACCTTC. Amino acid sequence: CAWRKWGQGIYGYTF.

The rearrangement links TRBV23-1 to TRBJ2-5, with no clear D. TRBV23-1 falls under the ORF class, with uncertain function. CDR3 length equals 19 residues. Trimming removed 3 bases from V and 5 bases from J, with 28 bases in between. CDR3 bases: TGCGCCAGCAGTCAGTACGACCTCATTGGTCCTCCCCAGGAGGAGACCCAGTACTTC. As protein: CASSQYDLIGPPQEETQYF.

The gene calls are TRBV28 and TRBJ2-1; D is ambiguous. With 0 bases removed from V and 10 bases from J, the gap between germline ends came to 4 bases. The CDR3 is 11 residues long. From germline, CDR1 is MDHEN and CDR2 SYDVKM. The CDR3: CASSLWGEQFF. The CDR3 bases are TGTGCCAGCAGTTTATGGGGGGAGCAGTTCTTC.

This chain links TRBV7-3 with TRBJ2-7, with 10 positions matching TRBD1. The trim removed 5 bases at V and 6 bases at J, leaving 7 bases unmatched. Germline lookup yields CDR1 SGHTA and CDR2 FQGTGA. This CDR3 is built from 14 residues. CDR3 in amino acids: CASSPGTGAGEQYF. CDR3 bases: TGTGCCAGCAGCCCGGGGACAGGGGCTGGCGAGCAGTACTTC.

The rearrangement joins TRBV15 to TRBJ1-3; 10 bases line up with TRBD1. This CDR3 is built from 15 residues. CDR1 LNHNV and CDR2 YYDKDF come from the germline V gene (reference sequence). V gave up 4 bases and J gave up 8 bases; unmatched junction bases: 8. The CDR3 sequence: CATSTHRDRGDTIYF. The CDR3 nucleotides are TGTGCCACCAGCACCCACCGGGACAGGGGTGACACCATATATTTT.

The chain carries TRBV7-8 and TRBJ1-3; D perhaps matches TRBD1 (6 bases). Germline CDR1 SGHVS, CDR2 FQNEAQ. Trimming left V 1 base short and J 2 bases short, with 15 bases between. The CDR3 spans 17 residues. This chain's CDR3 is CASSLVGGRGTGNTIYF. As DNA, the CDR3 is TGTGCCAGCAGCTTAGTAGGGGGACGTGGTACTGGAAACACCATATATTTT.

This sequence joins TRBV2 and TRBJ1-1; D call uncertain. V was shortened by 6 bases and J by 1 base, with 6 bases between the two germline ends. The CDR3 extends over 12 amino acids. CDR1 and CDR2 from the germline V gene are SNHLY and FYNNEI. In nucleotides, the CDR3 is TGTGCCAGCAGCCTCCAGAACACTGAAGCTTTCTTT. Translated, it gives CASSLQNTEAFF.

The chain joins TRBV28 to TRBJ2-7, with D perhaps TRBD1 (6 bases). CDR1 is MDHEN, CDR2 SYDVKM, per germline. Deletions cut 7 bases from V and 1 base from J, with 26 bases between. This CDR3 region has 18 residues. CDR3 protein: CASNGFQGRITLSYEQYF. The CDR3 nucleotides are TGTGCCAGCAATGGCTTTCAGGGGCGAATAACCCTATCCTACGAGCAGTACTTC.

This rearrangement joins TRBV6-6 to TRBJ1-1; D is possibly TRBD1 (5 bases). The length of the CDR3 is 15 residues. CDR1 is MNHNY, CDR2 SVGAGI, per germline (reference sequence). V was clipped by 6 bases and J by 3 bases, with 17 bases between them. CDR3 in DNA: TGTGCCAGCAGACCCCCCGGGACCGGACACACTGAAGCTTTCTTT. Encoded protein: CASRPPGTGHTEAFF.

The chain recombines TRBV7-6 with TRBJ1-2; D is uncertain. The CDR3 has 14 amino acids. Per the germline V gene, CDR1 is SGHVS and CDR2 is FNYEAQ. V lost 3 bases, J lost 0 bases, and 8 bases lay in between. CDR3 loop: CASSFAPANYGYTF. The DNA for the CDR3 is TGTGCCAGCAGCTTCGCCCCAGCTAACTATGGCTACACCTTC.